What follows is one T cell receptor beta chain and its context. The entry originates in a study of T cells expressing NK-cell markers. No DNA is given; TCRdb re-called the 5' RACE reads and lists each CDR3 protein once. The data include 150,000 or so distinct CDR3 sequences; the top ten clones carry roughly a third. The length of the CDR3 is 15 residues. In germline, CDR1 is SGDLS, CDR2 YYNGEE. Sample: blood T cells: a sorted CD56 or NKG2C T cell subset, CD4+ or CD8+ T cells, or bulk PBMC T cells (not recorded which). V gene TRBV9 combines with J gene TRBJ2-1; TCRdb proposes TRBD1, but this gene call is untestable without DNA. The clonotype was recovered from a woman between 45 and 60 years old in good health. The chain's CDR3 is CASSVGSGGYNEQFF.